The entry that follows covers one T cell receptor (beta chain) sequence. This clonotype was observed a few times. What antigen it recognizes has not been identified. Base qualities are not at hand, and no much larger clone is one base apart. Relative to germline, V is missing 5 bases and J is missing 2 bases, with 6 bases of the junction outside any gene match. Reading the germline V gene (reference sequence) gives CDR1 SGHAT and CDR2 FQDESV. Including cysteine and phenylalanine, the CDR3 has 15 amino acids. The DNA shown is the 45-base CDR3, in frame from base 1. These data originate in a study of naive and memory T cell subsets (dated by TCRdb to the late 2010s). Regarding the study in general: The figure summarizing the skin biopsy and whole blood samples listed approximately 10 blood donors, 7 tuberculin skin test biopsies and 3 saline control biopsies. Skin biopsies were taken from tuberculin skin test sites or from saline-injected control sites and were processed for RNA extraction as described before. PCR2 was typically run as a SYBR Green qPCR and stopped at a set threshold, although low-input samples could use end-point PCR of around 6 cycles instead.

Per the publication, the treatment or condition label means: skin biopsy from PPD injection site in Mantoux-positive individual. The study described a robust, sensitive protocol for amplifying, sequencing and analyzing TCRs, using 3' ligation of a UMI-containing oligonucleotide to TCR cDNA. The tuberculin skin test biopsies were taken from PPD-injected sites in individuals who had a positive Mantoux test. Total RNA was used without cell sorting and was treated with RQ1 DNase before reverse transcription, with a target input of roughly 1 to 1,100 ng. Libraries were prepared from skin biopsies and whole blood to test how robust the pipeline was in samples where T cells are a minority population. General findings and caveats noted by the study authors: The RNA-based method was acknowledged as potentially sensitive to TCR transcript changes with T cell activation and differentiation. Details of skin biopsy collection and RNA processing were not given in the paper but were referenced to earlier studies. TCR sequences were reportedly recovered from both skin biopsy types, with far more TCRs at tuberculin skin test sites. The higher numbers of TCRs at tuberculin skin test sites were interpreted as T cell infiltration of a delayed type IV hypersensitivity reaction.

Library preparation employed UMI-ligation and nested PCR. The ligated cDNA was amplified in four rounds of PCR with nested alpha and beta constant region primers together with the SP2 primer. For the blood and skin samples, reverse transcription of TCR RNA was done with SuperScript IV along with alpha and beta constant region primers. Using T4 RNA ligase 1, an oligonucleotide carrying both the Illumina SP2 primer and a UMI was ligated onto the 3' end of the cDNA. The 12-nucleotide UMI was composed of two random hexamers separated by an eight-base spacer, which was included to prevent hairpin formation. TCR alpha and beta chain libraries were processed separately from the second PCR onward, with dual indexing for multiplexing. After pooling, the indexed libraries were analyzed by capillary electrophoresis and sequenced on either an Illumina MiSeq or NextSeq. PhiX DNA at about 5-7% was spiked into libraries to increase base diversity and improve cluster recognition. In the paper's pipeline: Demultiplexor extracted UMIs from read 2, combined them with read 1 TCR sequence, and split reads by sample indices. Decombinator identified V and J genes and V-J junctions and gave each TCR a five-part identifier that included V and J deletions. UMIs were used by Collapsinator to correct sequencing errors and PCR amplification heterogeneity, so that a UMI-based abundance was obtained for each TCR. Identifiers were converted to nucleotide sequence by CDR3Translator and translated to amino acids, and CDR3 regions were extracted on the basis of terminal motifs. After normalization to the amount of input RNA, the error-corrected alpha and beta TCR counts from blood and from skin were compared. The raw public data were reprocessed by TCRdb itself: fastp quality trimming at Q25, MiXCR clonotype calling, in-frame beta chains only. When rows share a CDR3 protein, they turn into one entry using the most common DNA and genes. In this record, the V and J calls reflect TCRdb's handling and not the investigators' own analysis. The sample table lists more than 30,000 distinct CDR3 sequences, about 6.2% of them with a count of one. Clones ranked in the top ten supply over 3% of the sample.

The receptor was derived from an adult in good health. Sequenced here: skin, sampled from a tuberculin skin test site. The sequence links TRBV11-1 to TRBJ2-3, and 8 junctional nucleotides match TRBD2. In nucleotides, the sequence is TGTGCCAGCAGCCCGTTGCGGGGGGACACAGATACGCAGTATTTT. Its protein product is CASSPLRGDTDTQYF.